Listed here is a single T cell receptor beta chain. Its target is not known. This entry is derived from a study of CXCR3-negative and CXCR3-positive naive CD8 T cells. Study-wide findings and caveats: CXCR3-positive naive cells carried more hydrophobic TRB CDR3s than CXCR3-negative ones.

The CDR3 contains 13 residues. CDR1 and CDR2 from the germline V gene are MDHEN and SYDVKM. Carrying UMI labels, the TRB cDNA libraries were prepared through 5' RACE. From the 5' RACE reads, TCRdb lists one entry per CDR3 protein and no DNA. This listing includes around 88,000 distinct CDR3 sequences. The chain recombines TRBV28 with TRBJ2-7; TCRdb's D call, TRBD1, is unchecked because there is no DNA. Sequencing was done on a sample of naive CXCR3+ CD8+ T cells from blood. The subset was: CD45RO-CCR7+CD27+CD95- naive CD8+ T cells expressing CXCR3 (TNR3+). This sequence originates from a human donor in good health. Some clones in this sample may be carry-over from other donors' samples. The CDR3 loop reads CASSLSTVYEQYF. Full variable domain (rest looked up from reference TRBV28 and TRBJ2-7): DVKVTQSSRYLVKRTGEKVFLECVQDMDHENMFWYRQDPGLGLRLIYFSYDVKMKEKGDIPEGYSVSREKKERFSLILESASTNQTSMYLCASSLSTVYEQYFGPGTRLTVT.